These T cell receptor beta chains were read from a single sample in a study of tumour-infiltrating T cells in Burkitt lymphoma. The repertoire was sequenced with immunoSEQ multiplex PCR; TCRdb's copy has only in-frame clones and lacks some. The sample records around 4,500 clones, 24% being singletons. Sample: tumor tissue. All receptors derive from a human donor with diffuse large B-cell lymphoma. Each CDR3 is given with its conserved first and last residue. The D gene is left open where the match is weak. Where a row states a size, it is once, few, many or the class of an expanded clone; other rows omit it.

V: TRBV7-9; size: -; J: TRBJ1-1; D: TRBD1; DNA: TGTGCCAGCAGCAAGGACAGGTCTTTGGTGAACACTGAAGCTTTCTTT; CDR3: CASSKDRSLVNTEAFF
V: TRBV29-1; size: -; J: TRBJ1-3; D: TRBD1; DNA: TGCAGCGTTACAGGGGGCGAAGGTGGGGACACCATATATTTT; CDR3: CSVTGGEGGDTIYF
V: TRBV6-6; size: few; J: TRBJ2-1; D: -; DNA: TGTGCCAGTAGCAGAGGTGAGCAGTTCTTC; CDR3: CASSRGEQFF
V: TRBV15; size: once; J: TRBJ2-5; D: -; DNA: TGTGCCACCAGCAAGCGTATGGAGACCCAGTACTTC; CDR3: CATSKRMETQYF
V: TRBV4-1; size: few; J: TRBJ2-7; D: -; DNA: TGCGCCAGCAGCCATTACCAGGGTGCCTACGAGCAGTACTTC; CDR3: CASSHYQGAYEQYF
V: TRBV28; size: -; J: TRBJ2-7; D: TRBD1; DNA: TGTGCCAGCAGTTCACCGGGAGCAGGGGGCTTCAACGAGCAGTACTTC; CDR3: CASSSPGAGGFNEQYF
V: TRBV5-6; size: -; J: TRBJ1-1; D: -; DNA: TGTGCCAGCAGCTTACCACCAACCATGAACACTGAAGCTTTCTTT; CDR3: CASSLPPTMNTEAFF
V: TRBV5-4; size: -; J: TRBJ2-3; D: -; DNA: TGTGCCAGCAGCCCCCGGTTGGGGAACACAGATACGCAGTATTTT; CDR3: CASSPRLGNTDTQYF
V: TRBV7-9; size: few; J: TRBJ1-1; D: -; DNA: TGTGCCAGCAGCCCACGGGGGGAGAAAAATTGGAACACTGAAGCTTTCTTT; CDR3: CASSPRGEKNWNTEAFF
V: TRBV4-3; size: -; J: TRBJ2-1; D: TRBD2; DNA: TGCGCCAGCAGCCAAGGGGTGGGGGGGAATGAGCAGTTCTTC; CDR3: CASSQGVGGNEQFF
V: TRBV28; size: -; J: TRBJ2-1; D: TRBD2; DNA: TGTGCCAGCATCAAGGGAGGACTAGGCTACAATGAGCAGTTCTTC; CDR3: CASIKGGLGYNEQFF
V: TRBV28; size: -; J: TRBJ1-5; D: -; DNA: TGTGCCAGCAACGGCGGAGGGATCGGCAATCAGCCCCAGCATTTT; CDR3: CASNGGGIGNQPQHF
V: TRBV20-1; size: few; J: TRBJ2-5; D: -; DNA: TGCAGTGCTAGTCGCCAAGAGACCCAGTACTTC; CDR3: CSASRQETQYF
V: TRBV18; size: -; J: TRBJ2-3; D: -; DNA: TGTGCCAGCTCACCACGGGGCGCGGGATTAGATACGCAGTATTTT; CDR3: CASSPRGAGLDTQYF
V: TRBV7-8; size: few; J: TRBJ1-2; D: -; DNA: TGTGCCAGCAGCGGCGACAGGTTCTATGGCTACACCTTC; CDR3: CASSGDRFYGYTF
V: TRBV4-1; size: once; J: TRBJ1-2; D: TRBD1; DNA: TGCGCCAGCAGCCAAGGAGCAGGGGGGAAGTATGGCTACACCTTC; CDR3: CASSQGAGGKYGYTF
V: TRBV19; size: -; J: TRBJ2-7; D: -; DNA: TGTGCCAGTAGTTCAACCGTGCCGTCATACGAGCAGTACTTC; CDR3: CASSSTVPSYEQYF
V: TRBV7-8; size: -; J: TRBJ1-5; D: -; DNA: TGTGCCAGCAGCGCCCGACAGGCTAATCAGCCCCAGCATTTT; CDR3: CASSARQANQPQHF
V: TRBV18; size: -; J: TRBJ1-2; D: -; DNA: TGTGCCAGCTCACCAAAGGGTGCACACTATGGCTACACCTTC; CDR3: CASSPKGAHYGYTF
V: TRBV7-8; size: few; J: TRBJ1-1; D: -; DNA: TGTGCCAGCACCAGGACCCCTTTTGGTGAAGCTTTCTTT; CDR3: CASTRTPFGEAFF
V: TRBV29-1; size: -; J: TRBJ2-7; D: TRBD2; DNA: TGCAGCGTTAAACGGGAGGGCCGTAGTGAGCAGTACTTC; CDR3: CSVKREGRSEQYF
V: TRBV5-1; size: -; J: TRBJ2-5; D: -; DNA: TGCGCCAGCAGGTTGGGGGGACAAGAGACCCAGTACTTC; CDR3: CASRLGGQETQYF
V: TRBV20-1; size: few; J: TRBJ2-7; D: -; DNA: TGCAGTGCTAGGGTGGGCTACGAGCAGTACTTC; CDR3: CSARVGYEQYF
V: TRBV10-3; size: medium-sized; J: TRBJ1-1; D: -; DNA: TGTGCCATCAGTGAGCCAGAGGGGCACCCGCAGGGGCCTGAAGCTTTCTTT; CDR3: CAISEPEGHPQGPEAFF
V: TRBV27; size: few; J: TRBJ1-5; D: -; DNA: TGTGCCAGCAGTTCCCACGAAAAGGATCAGCCCCAGCATTTT; CDR3: CASSSHEKDQPQHF
V: TRBV7-8; size: -; J: TRBJ1-2; D: TRBD1; DNA: TGTGCCAGCAGCTCCAGACAGGGAATCTTAAGTGGCTACACCTTC; CDR3: CASSSRQGILSGYTF
V: TRBV29-1; size: -; J: TRBJ2-2; D: -; DNA: TGCAGCACAAGCAAGACGAACACCGGGGAGCTGTTTTTT; CDR3: CSTSKTNTGELFF
V: TRBV7-8; size: -; J: TRBJ2-7; D: -; DNA: TGTGCCAGCAGCTTCGGGACGTATACCCCCTCTAACTCCTACGAGCAGTACTTC; CDR3: CASSFGTYTPSNSYEQYF
V: TRBV13; size: large; J: TRBJ2-7; D: -; DNA: TGTGCCAGCAGCTTCTCCGGTAGCTCCTACGAGCAGTACTTC; CDR3: CASSFSGSSYEQYF
V: TRBV4-3; size: -; J: TRBJ2-1; D: TRBD2; DNA: TGCGCCAGCAGCCCGCGGACTAGCGGGAGTTCCTCAGGCGAGCAGTTCTTC; CDR3: CASSPRTSGSSSGEQFF
V: TRBV4-1; size: -; J: TRBJ1-1; D: -; DNA: TGCGCCAGCAGCCAAGCTGGGCAGGGGAACACTGAAGCTTTCTTT; CDR3: CASSQAGQGNTEAFF
V: TRBV4-1; size: few; J: TRBJ2-7; D: TRBD1; DNA: TGCGCCAGCAGCCCGTCGGACAGGGAGACCCACGAGCAGTACTTC; CDR3: CASSPSDRETHEQYF
V: TRBV4-2; size: -; J: TRBJ1-5; D: -; DNA: TGTGCCAGCAGCCAAGATCGGGACGAGAATCAGCCCCAGCATTTT; CDR3: CASSQDRDENQPQHF
V: TRBV6-5; size: few; J: TRBJ1-5; D: -; DNA: TGTGCCAGCAGTTACACACTTGGCAGTAATCAGCCCCAGCATTTT; CDR3: CASSYTLGSNQPQHF
V: TRBV28; size: -; J: TRBJ1-2; D: -; DNA: TGTGCCAGCAGTTTATCCCGGAGAGCTCCCTATGGCTACACCTTC; CDR3: CASSLSRRAPYGYTF
V: TRBV27; size: few; J: TRBJ2-7; D: TRBD1; DNA: TGTGCCAGCACATCCGGGACAGGGAGGATCTACGAGCAGTACTTC; CDR3: CASTSGTGRIYEQYF
V: TRBV5-6; size: few; J: TRBJ2-1; D: -; DNA: TGTGCCAGCACCACGTCGGACTCGCCCTACAATGAGCAGTTCTTC; CDR3: CASTTSDSPYNEQFF
V: TRBV7-8; size: -; J: TRBJ1-5; D: -; DNA: TGTGCCAGCAGCTTAGAGACCACCAATCCCAATCAGCCCCAGCATTTT; CDR3: CASSLETTNPNQPQHF
V: TRBV7-2; size: few; J: TRBJ2-7; D: TRBD2; DNA: TGTGCCAGCAGCGCGACTAGCGGGAGCTCCTACGAGCAGTACTTC; CDR3: CASSATSGSSYEQYF
V: TRBV7-2; size: -; J: TRBJ2-4; D: -; DNA: TGTGCCAGCAGCTTAGACTCGGGAGTGGGCAAAAACATTCAGTACTTC; CDR3: CASSLDSGVGKNIQYF
V: TRBV18; size: -; J: TRBJ1-2; D: -; DNA: TGTGCCAGCTCCCTTGGACAGAGCTATGGCTACACCTTC; CDR3: CASSLGQSYGYTF
V: TRBV4-3; size: few; J: TRBJ2-1; D: TRBD2; DNA: TGCGCCAGCAGCTCCGGGACTAGCGGGTACAATGAGCAGTTCTTC; CDR3: CASSSGTSGYNEQFF
V: TRBV4-2; size: -; J: TRBJ2-3; D: TRBD2; DNA: TGTGCCAGCAGCCCGACTAGCGGTAGGGATACGCAGTATTTT; CDR3: CASSPTSGRDTQYF
V: TRBV2; size: -; J: TRBJ1-3; D: TRBD1; DNA: TGTGCCAGCAGTGAAGGAACAGGGGGTGGAAACACCATATATTTT; CDR3: CASSEGTGGGNTIYF
V: TRBV28; size: -; J: TRBJ1-5; D: TRBD1; DNA: TGTGCCAGCAGTTACCAGGACAGGGGGCCCAATCAGCCCCAGCATTTT; CDR3: CASSYQDRGPNQPQHF
V: TRBV18; size: -; J: TRBJ2-3; D: -; DNA: TGTGCCAGCTCACCGAGAGGCACAGATACGCAGTATTTT; CDR3: CASSPRGTDTQYF
V: TRBV5-6; size: -; J: TRBJ1-1; D: TRBD1; DNA: TGTGCCAGCAGTCCTGACAGGGTGAACACTGAAGCTTTCTTT; CDR3: CASSPDRVNTEAFF
V: TRBV27; size: hyperexpanded; J: TRBJ2-7; D: TRBD2; DNA: TGTGCCAGCAGTAGCGGGAGTCTCTACGAGCAGTACTTC; CDR3: CASSSGSLYEQYF
V: TRBV19; size: few; J: TRBJ1-1; D: TRBD1; DNA: TGTGCCAGTAGGAGGGGACAGGGCGTGGGGAACACTGAAGCTTTCTTT; CDR3: CASRRGQGVGNTEAFF
V: TRBV23-1; size: -; J: TRBJ2-7; D: -; DNA: TGCGCCAGCATGCCGGGACACACTTTCTACGAGCAGTACTTC; CDR3: CASMPGHTFYEQYF
V: TRBV18; size: -; J: TRBJ2-7; D: -; DNA: TGTGCCAGCTCAAAGGGGACGGGCCCCTCGGGTTTGCAGTACTTC; CDR3: CASSKGTGPSGLQYF
V: TRBV9; size: -; J: TRBJ1-2; D: -; DNA: TGTGCCAGCAGCACTCTGGGGGGCGCCAAGGGCCGGGGCTACACCTTC; CDR3: CASSTLGGAKGRGYTF
V: TRBV11-2; size: few; J: TRBJ2-6; D: -; DNA: TGTGCCAGCGGAAACTCTGGGGCCAACGTCCTGACTTTC; CDR3: CASGNSGANVLTF